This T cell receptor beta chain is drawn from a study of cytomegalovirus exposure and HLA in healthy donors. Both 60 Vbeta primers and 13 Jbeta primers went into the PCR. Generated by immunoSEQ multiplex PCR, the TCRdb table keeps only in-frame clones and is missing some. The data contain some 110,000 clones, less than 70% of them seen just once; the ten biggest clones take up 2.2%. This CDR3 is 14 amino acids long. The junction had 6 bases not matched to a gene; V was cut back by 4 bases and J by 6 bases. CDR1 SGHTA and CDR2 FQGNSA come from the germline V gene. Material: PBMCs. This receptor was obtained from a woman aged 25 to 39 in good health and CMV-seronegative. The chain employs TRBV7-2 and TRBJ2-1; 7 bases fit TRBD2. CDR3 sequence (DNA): TGTGCCAGCAGCTCTTGGACTAGTTCCAATGAGCAGTTCTTC. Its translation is CASSSWTSSNEQFF.